The T cell receptor beta chain under discussion was sequenced for a study of T cells after yellow fever vaccination. In the study overall: Researchers used SMART-Seq v4 Ultra Low Input to prepare fractions that had low cell numbers.

The sample holds many counts of this clonotype. As yet, its antigen is unknown. TCRdb independently ran MiXCR on the 5' RACE reads; one entry per CDR3 protein. This sample has some 320,000 distinct CDR3 sequences; around 10% occur once, and the top ten carry about 3.7%. The CDR3 has 14 amino acids. Germline assignment: CDR1 MNHEY and CDR2 SVGAGI. V was clipped by 8 bases and J by 2 bases, with 13 bases between them. Findings of the study overall: Booster sampling recovered most clones from primary vaccination (96% CD4, approximately 88% CD8).

The chain carries TRBV6-5 and TRBJ2-1; D is perhaps TRBD1 (7 bases). This clonotype was obtained from a man between 18 and 29 years old who received the YFV17D yellow fever vaccine. The specimen comprised CD4+ T cells sorted from PBMCs, sampled 5 days after the yellow fever booster vaccination. CDR3 nucleotide sequence: TGTGCCAGCGCGCGGGACAGTGCCTACAATGAGCAGTTCTTC. This encodes CASARDSAYNEQFF.